The 14 T cell receptor beta chains listed next were all sequenced from one sample in a study of cytomegalovirus exposure and HLA in healthy donors. Researchers ran the PCR with 60 Vbeta and 13 Jbeta primers. This table comes from immunoSEQ multiplex PCR, and its TCRdb copy is limited to in-frame clones, with some not included. Among 150,000 to 200,000 clones listed, about 84% were seen once. Sequencing input: PBMCs. These receptors were collected from a man younger than 35 in good health and CMV-seronegative.

V is TRBV27 and J is TRBJ1-2; D gene unclear. This CDR3 comprises 18 residues. Trimming shortened V by 5 bases and J by 4 bases, and 26 bases separated the two germline ends. Germline assignment: CDR1 MNHEY and CDR2 SMNVEV (reference sequence). CDR3: CASSHGPHSALQSYGYTF. Here the CDR3 DNA reads TGTGCCAGCAGTCACGGCCCGCACAGTGCCCTACAAAGCTATGGCTACACCTTC.

The rearrangement links TRBV5-1 to TRBJ2-1, with TRBD2 identical over 9 bases. The CDR3 length is 16 residues. With 4 bases clipped from V and 1 base from J, the junction kept 6 bases outside the gene matches. Germline CDR1 is SGHRS and CDR2 is YFSETQ. CDR3 coding DNA: TGCGCCAGCAGCCCCAGGCGGGAGGGGTCCTACAATGAGCAGTTCTTC. Its translation is CASSPRREGSYNEQFF. The full variable domain, its missing parts supplied by reference TRBV5-1 and TRBJ2-1, is KAGVTQTPRYLIKTRGQQVTLSCSPISGHRSVSWYQQTPGQGLQFLFEYFSETQRNKGNFPGRFSGRQFSNSRSEMNVSTLELGDSALYLCASSPRREGSYNEQFFGPGTRLTVL.

The V and J genes are TRBV4-1 and TRBJ1-5, with TRBD1 identical over 7 bases. V was pared by 0 bases and J by 7 bases, with 6 bases of the junction left unmatched. Looked up from germline, CDR1 is MGHRA and CDR2 is YSYEKL. The CDR3 loop spans 15 amino acids. The DNA for the CDR3 is TGCGCCAGCAGCCAAGATGGGGCAGGGGGACAGCCCCAGCATTTT. It encodes CASSQDGAGGQPQHF.

This chain links TRBV28 with TRBJ2-3, with D perhaps matching TRBD2 (7 bases). The CDR3 is made up of 16 amino acids. The V and J ends lost 5 bases and 1 base respectively, with 16 bases between them. Germline lookup yields CDR1 MDHEN and CDR2 SYDVKM. The CDR3 DNA follows: TGTGCCAGCAGTACATACGCGGGGGCCCGCACAGATACGCAGTATTTT. As protein: CASSTYAGARTDTQYF.

V usage is TRBV15 and J usage is TRBJ1-5, with a possible D match to TRBD1 (6 bases). Germline CDR1 reads LNHNV; CDR2 reads YYDKDF (reference sequence). The CDR3 has 15 residues. V was pared by 1 base and J by 8 bases, with 15 bases between. The CDR3: CATSRGKGGTEPQHF. CDR3 in DNA: TGTGCCACCAGCAGAGGGAAGGGGGGGACTGAGCCCCAGCATTTT.

The J gene is TRBJ2-3, the V gene TRBV19, with 9 bases matching TRBD1. Germline CDR1 reads LNHDA; CDR2 reads SQIVND (reference sequence). V trimming: 5 bases; J trimming: 1 base; junction bases outside the gene matches: 4. This CDR3 is 15 amino acids long. The CDR3 nucleotides read TGTGCCAGTAGTGTTAGGGACAGGGGCACAGATACGCAGTATTTT. Translating gives CASSVRDRGTDTQYF. Full variable domain (rest looked up from reference TRBV19 and TRBJ2-3): DGGITQSPKYLFRKEGQNVTLSCEQNLNHDAMYWYRQDPGQGLRLIYYSQIVNDFQKGDIAEGYSVSREKKESFPLTVTSAQKNPTAFYLCASSVRDRGTDTQYFGPGTRLTVL.

V gene TRBV15 combines with J gene TRBJ1-4, with no clear D. CDR3 size: 15 residues. CDR1 LNHNV and CDR2 YYDKDF come from the germline V gene (reference sequence). V lost 0 bases to trimming and J lost 4 bases, with 9 bases between them. The CDR3 reads CATSRDPGVNEKLFF. The CDR3 DNA sequence: TGTGCCACCAGCAGAGATCCAGGTGTTAATGAAAAACTGTTTTTT.

The V gene is TRBV10-2, the J gene TRBJ2-5; 11 bases fit TRBD2. V was clipped by 6 bases and J by 4 bases; unmatched bases: 10. Germline assignment: CDR1 WSHSY and CDR2 SAAADI. This CDR3 has 16 amino acids. CDR3 coding DNA: TGCGCCAGCAGGGGGCCTAGCGGGGGGCCCTCAGAGACCCAGTACTTC. Its protein is CASRGPSGGPSETQYF.

The J gene is TRBJ2-2, the V gene TRBV13; 7 bases fit TRBD1. The germline gives CDR1 PRHDT, CDR2 FYEKMQ (reference sequence). CDR3 length equals 15 residues. After removal of 5 bases from V and 0 bases from J, the junction contained 3 bases not matched to a gene. CDR3 sequence reads: CASSVGTANTGELFF. Written as DNA, the CDR3 is TGTGCCAGCAGCGTCGGGACAGCGAACACCGGGGAGCTGTTTTTT.

J is TRBJ1-1 and V is TRBV27; TRBD1 is a possible D gene (5 bases). Trimming cost V 5 bases and J 8 bases, with 12 bases left between them. Germline CDR1 reads MNHEY; CDR2 reads SMNVEV (reference sequence). The CDR3 totals 12 residues. The CDR3 here is CASSLHGGEAFF. DNA of the CDR3: TGTGCCAGCAGTCTCCACGGGGGGGAAGCTTTCTTT.

The CDR3 loop is CASSLRLARETQYF. The CDR3 DNA follows: TGTGCCAGCAGCTTACGACTAGCTCGAGAGACCCAGTACTTC. The chain is built from TRBV7-9 and TRBJ2-5, with 7 bases matching TRBD2. The CDR3 sequence is 14 residues long. Trimming removed 2 bases from V and 4 bases from J; junction bases left unmatched: 4. Germline V lookup: CDR1 SEHNR, CDR2 FQNEAQ (reference sequence). The full variable domain, rest sourced from reference TRBV7-9 and TRBJ2-5, is DTGVSQNPRHKITKRGQNVTFRCDPISEHNRLYWYRQTLGQGPEFLTYFQNEAQLEKSRLLSDRFSAERPKGSFSTLEIQRTEQGDSAMYLCASSLRLARETQYFGPGTRLLVL.

This clone was found a few times. J is TRBJ2-3 and V is TRBV9; D is unresolved. Deletions cut 0 bases from V and 6 bases from J, with 20 bases between. The CDR3 loop spans 17 amino acids. Germline assignment: CDR1 SGDLS and CDR2 YYNGEE. The CDR3 loop is CASSVVSTIPFGDTQYF. The CDR3 bases are TGTGCCAGCAGCGTAGTTAGCACCATACCCTTCGGCGATACGCAGTATTTT.

This clone has only a few counts. The chain employs TRBV5-1 and TRBJ1-6; TRBD1 agrees at 9 bases. The germline gives CDR1 SGHRS, CDR2 YFSETQ. This CDR3 has 15 residues. With V trimmed by 4 bases and J by 6 bases, 5 bases remained unmatched. CDR3 coding DNA: TGCGCCAGCAGCAACGGGGGACAGGGTAATTCACCCCTCCACTTT. Encoded protein: CASSNGGQGNSPLHF.

The gene calls are TRBV7-9 and TRBJ2-1, with D possibly being TRBD2 (6 bases). Germline assignment: CDR1 SEHNR and CDR2 FQNEAQ (reference sequence). Deletions cut 5 bases from V and 10 bases from J, with 15 bases between. The CDR3 is 13 amino acids. The CDR3 loop reads CASSRDSPMEQFF. The CDR3 DNA sequence: TGTGCCAGCAGCCGGGACTCGCCAATGGAGCAGTTCTTC.